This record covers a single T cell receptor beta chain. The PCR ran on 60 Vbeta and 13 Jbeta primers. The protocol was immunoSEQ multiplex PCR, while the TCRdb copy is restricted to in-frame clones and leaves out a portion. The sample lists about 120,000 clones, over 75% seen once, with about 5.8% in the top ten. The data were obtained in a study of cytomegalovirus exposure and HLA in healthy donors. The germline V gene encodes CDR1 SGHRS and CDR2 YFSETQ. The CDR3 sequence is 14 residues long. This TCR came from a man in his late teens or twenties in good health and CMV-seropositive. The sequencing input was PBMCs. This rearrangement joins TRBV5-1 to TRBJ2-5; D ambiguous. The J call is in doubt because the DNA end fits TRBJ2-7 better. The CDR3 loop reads CASSLSVPIREQYF. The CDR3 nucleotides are TGCGCCAGCAGCTTGAGCGTACCTATCCGCGAGCAGTACTTC.